The 19 T cell receptor beta chains presented below share a single source sample, sequenced in a study of T cells in tumors and immune-related adverse events. Data came from immunoSEQ multiplex PCR; TCRdb stores just in-frame clones and leaves some out. The sample yields roughly 24,000 clones, over 80% seen once. The source was lymph node tissue, collected from a patient treated with anti-PD-1 therapy. The receptors were sampled from a female donor with metastatic renal cell carcinoma.

The chain is built from TRBV18 and TRBJ1-1; D is ambiguous. Trimming stripped 3 bases from V and 0 bases from J, with 8 bases between. The CDR3 is made up of 14 amino acids. Germline-derived CDR1 and CDR2 are KGHSH and LQKENI. The CDR3 spells CASSPLGLNTEAFF. CDR3 DNA sequence: TGTGCCAGCTCACCCCTTGGACTGAACACTGAAGCTTTCTTT.

This chain links TRBV6-1 with TRBJ1-1; a weak D match, TRBD1 (6 bases). Trimming removed 4 bases at V and 0 bases at J, with 9 bases between. CDR3 size: 14 residues. The germline gives CDR1 MNHNS, CDR2 SASEGT. Here the CDR3 DNA reads TGTGCCAGCAGTGTGACAGGTATGAACACTGAAGCTTTCTTT. As protein: CASSVTGMNTEAFF.

This chain joins TRBV7-2 and TRBJ2-1; 11 positions agree with TRBD2. Germline V gene sequence: CDR1 SGHTA, CDR2 FQGNSA. CDR3 length: 14 residues. The ends lost 4 bases at V and 10 bases at J; junction bases unmatched: 6. The CDR3 DNA follows: TGTGCCAGCAGCTCGGGACTAGCGGACCGGGAGCAGTTCTTC. Translated, it gives CASSSGLADREQFF.

The chain has TRBV2 and TRBJ1-2, with 10 nucleotides matching TRBD1. This CDR3 has 15 amino acids. CDR1 is SNHLY and CDR2 is FYNNEI in the germline V gene. V trimming: 3 bases; J trimming: 4 bases; junction bases outside the gene matches: 5. CDR3 sequence (DNA): TGTGCCAGCAGTGAGTCCCGGGACAGGGGCTATGGCTACACCTTC. Its translation is CASSESRDRGYGYTF.

The gene calls are TRBV7-2 and TRBJ2-1; perhaps TRBD2 as D (6 bases). Germline values: CDR1 SGHTA, CDR2 FQGNSA. Trimming removed 2 bases from V and 5 bases from J, with 13 bases in between. The CDR3 spans 15 residues. The CDR3: CASSLIRGSNNEQFF. CDR3 DNA sequence: TGTGCCAGCAGCTTAATCCGGGGGTCCAACAATGAGCAGTTCTTC.

The chain has TRBV19 and TRBJ2-7; a weak D match, TRBD1 (6 bases). V lost 5 bases to trimming and J lost 5 bases, with 16 bases between them. Germline V lookup: CDR1 LNHDA, CDR2 SQIVND (reference sequence). The CDR3 sequence is 14 residues long. The CDR3 coding sequence is TGTGCCAGTAGTGGGTGGTCAGGGGACGACGAGCAGTACTTC. Its translation: CASSGWSGDDEQYF.

The chain joins TRBV7-6 to TRBJ1-4; TRBD1 matches at 9 bases. CDR3 size: 16 residues. Germline CDR1 SGHVS, CDR2 FNYEAQ. Trimming at V came to 5 bases and at J to 7 bases, leaving 11 bases not matched to a gene. The CDR3 here is CASSPQSGTGSEKLFF. CDR3 DNA: TGTGCCAGCAGCCCCCAATCCGGGACAGGGAGTGAAAAACTGTTTTTT.

This chain uses TRBV7-6 with TRBJ1-1; 8 bases line up with TRBD1. The CDR3 is 15 amino acids. From germline, CDR1 is SGHVS and CDR2 FNYEAQ. The trim removed 3 bases at V and 1 base at J, leaving 4 bases unmatched. The CDR3 here is CASSFQQGGNTEAFF. As DNA, the CDR3 is TGTGCCAGCAGCTTCCAACAGGGGGGGAACACTGAAGCTTTCTTT. Complete variable domain (other parts from reference TRBV7-6 and TRBJ1-1): GAGVSQSPRYKVTKRGQDVALRCDPISGHVSLYWYRQALGQGPEFLTYFNYEAQQDKSGLPNDRFSAERPEGSISTLTIQRTEQRDSAMYRCASSFQQGGNTEAFFGQGTRLTVV.

This clone was seen just once. The rearrangement uses TRBV5-1 and TRBJ2-7; 16 nucleotides line up with TRBD2. Germline V gene data show CDR1 as SGHRS and CDR2 as YFSETQ. V dropped 1 base and J dropped 5; count of bases not matched to a gene: 12. The CDR3 extends over 19 amino acids. The CDR3, as DNA: TGCGCCAGCAGCTTGCTTGGGACAGCGGGACTAGCGGGAGGGAACGAGCAGTACTTC. Translated, it gives CASSLLGTAGLAGGNEQYF.

V gene TRBV7-9 combines with J gene TRBJ2-7; 11 positions match TRBD2. The CDR3 covers 15 residues. The germline CDR1 and CDR2 sequences are SEHNR and FQNEAQ (reference sequence). V trimming: 2 bases; J trimming: 7 bases; junction bases outside the gene matches: 7. CDR3 loop: CASSLILAGVGEQYF. CDR3 sequence (DNA): TGTGCCAGCAGCTTAATACTAGCGGGAGTAGGGGAGCAGTACTTC.

The chain joins TRBV29-1 to TRBJ2-1; D is unresolved. Germline values: CDR1 SQVTM, CDR2 ANQGSEA. V shed 0 bases and J shed 0 bases, with 12 bases lying between them. CDR3 length: 16 residues. Here the CDR3 DNA reads TGCAGCGTTGAAGATCCGGGCCCAAGCTCCTACAATGAGCAGTTCTTC. Its protein product is CSVEDPGPSSYNEQFF.

This chain links TRBV10-1 with TRBJ2-3; D possibly corresponds to TRBD2 (5 bases). Germline assignment: CDR1 WNHNN and CDR2 SYGVQD (reference sequence). The germline V and J ends were trimmed by 6 bases and 2 bases, with 12 bases remaining between them. The CDR3 spans 14 residues. CDR3 coding DNA: TGCGCCAGCAGCGGGATGGGCCTCACAGATACGCAGTATTTT. Its translation: CASSGMGLTDTQYF.

The rearrangement uses TRBV25-1 and TRBJ2-3; D unclear. Trimming stripped 4 bases from V and 2 bases from J, with 4 bases between. The V gene's germline CDR1 is MGHDK and CDR2 SYGVNS. This CDR3 is built from 12 residues. CDR3 coding DNA: TGTGCCAGCAGTGCCGCCACAGATACGCAGTATTTT. It specifies CASSAATDTQYF.

The chain carries TRBV6-5 and TRBJ1-2; no clear D gene. The CDR3 runs to 15 residues. V was cut by 0 bases and J by 4 bases, with 12 bases left in between. Looked up from germline, CDR1 is MNHEY and CDR2 is SVGAGI. The CDR3 DNA reads TGTGCCAGCAGTTACTCGACCGGGGAGTCCTATGGCTACACCTTC. Translating it yields CASSYSTGESYGYTF.

In its sample, this clone was seen a few times. The rearrangement links TRBV28 to TRBJ2-7; TRBD2 might be the D (5 bases). Trimming took 2 bases from V and 9 from J, leaving 11 bases between them. CDR3 length: 12 amino acids. From germline, CDR1 is MDHEN and CDR2 SYDVKM. The CDR3 DNA is TGTGCCAGCAGTTTACCTCGGGGTGGGCAGTACTTC. Its translation: CASSLPRGGQYF.

The chain uses TRBV27 and TRBJ2-5; D may match TRBD1 or TRBD2 (5 bases each). Trimming took off 4 bases at V and 5 bases at J, with 14 bases between the two ends. Germline lookup yields CDR1 MNHEY and CDR2 SMNVEV (reference sequence). CDR3 length: 14 residues. CDR3 DNA sequence: TGTGCCAGCAGTTGGGGGATCATCGGGGAGACCCAGTACTTC. Encoded protein: CASSWGIIGETQYF.

V gene TRBV7-2 combines with J gene TRBJ2-2, with D unresolved. Germline CDR1 reads SGHTA; CDR2 reads FQGNSA. V lost 2 bases to trimming and J lost 6 bases, with 16 bases between them. This CDR3 contains 16 residues. The CDR3 nucleotides read TGTGCCAGCAGCTTATCCCCGGGTCCTCAGGCCGGGGAGCTGTTTTTT. Its protein is CASSLSPGPQAGELFF.

The chain links TRBV7-9 to TRBJ1-2; weak D call: TRBD1 (6 bases). V shed 1 base and J shed 7 bases, with 25 bases lying between them. This CDR3 has 18 residues. Per germline, CDR1 SEHNR and CDR2 FQNEAQ (reference sequence). In DNA, the CDR3 is TGTGCCAGCAGCTTAGGAGGGGGTGTCGAGATCGGGCGTGGTGGCTACACCTTC. Translation: CASSLGGGVEIGRGGYTF.

The chain links TRBV7-9 to TRBJ2-7; 12 positions agree with TRBD2. The CDR3 has 15 amino acids. V was clipped by 1 base and J by 7 bases; unmatched bases: 5. Germline V gene lookup returns CDR1 SEHNR and CDR2 FQNEAQ (reference sequence). DNA for the CDR3: TGTGCCAGCAGCTTAGGGACTAGCGGGAAGGATGAGCAGTACTTC. Encoded protein: CASSLGTSGKDEQYF.